The 29 T cell receptor beta chains given below trace back to one sample, sequenced in a study of blood T cell repertoires in COVID-19. The method was immunoSEQ multiplex PCR; TCRdb's version includes in-frame clones alone and lacks a portion of them. The sample has about 480,000 clones, 85% to 90% seen once. The sequenced sample was PBMCs or T cells enriched from blood (not recorded which). These receptors were obtained from a woman aged 40-49 years who had recovered from COVID-19.

This sequence joins TRBV6-5 and TRBJ1-3; weak D call: TRBD1 (5 bases). The CDR3 sequence is 15 residues long. The V and J ends lost 2 bases and 0 bases respectively, with 8 bases between them. CDR1 is MNHEY, CDR2 SVGAGI, per germline. As DNA, the CDR3 is TGTGCCAGCAGTTACGCCGGGGGCTCTGGAAACACCATATATTTT. This codes for CASSYAGGSGNTIYF.

The chain couples TRBV19 to TRBJ1-6; 9 bases agree with TRBD1. There are 16 residues in the CDR3. CDR1 and CDR2 from the germline V gene are LNHDA and SQIVND (reference sequence). Losses at the gene ends were 7 bases for V and 9 bases for J; bases not matched to a gene: 13. CDR3 in amino acids: CASKGTGILFGSPLHF. In DNA, the CDR3 is TGTGCCAGTAAGGGGACAGGGATTCTCTTTGGTTCACCCCTCCACTTT.

The J gene is TRBJ1-2, the V gene TRBV19, with TRBD1 matching over 7 bases. Germline-derived CDR1 and CDR2 are LNHDA and SQIVND (reference sequence). Losses at the gene ends were 10 bases for V and 1 base for J; bases not matched to a gene: 12. This CDR3 is 15 amino acids long. DNA of the CDR3: TGTGCCACAAGACAGGGCGCCCCCCTTAACTATGGCTACACCTTC. It specifies CATRQGAPLNYGYTF.

The chain joins TRBV24-1 to TRBJ1-5; D gene uncertain. The V end was cut by 4 bases, the J end by 3 bases, with 9 bases between. CDR1 is KGHDR, CDR2 SFDVKD, per germline. The CDR3 is 14 residues long. The CDR3 nucleotides are TGTGCCACCAGTGAAGCCGGGATCAATCAGCCCCAGCATTTT. Protein: CATSEAGINQPQHF.

The gene calls are TRBV19 and TRBJ2-7; 7 bases match TRBD1. This CDR3 has 14 residues. Per germline, CDR1 LNHDA and CDR2 SQIVND (reference sequence). V lost 9 bases and J lost 2; bases outside the gene matches: 10. Here the CDR3 DNA reads TGTGCCAGCAAGCCCACAGGGGTCGCCTACGAGCAGTACTTC. It translates to CASKPTGVAYEQYF.

Here the CDR3 reads CASSPRRGETYGYTF. The DNA for the CDR3 is TGCGCCAGCAGCCCCCGGCGGGGGGAAACCTATGGCTACACCTTC. The chain joins TRBV4-1 to TRBJ1-2; D is possibly TRBD1 (5 bases). Germline values: CDR1 MGHRA, CDR2 YSYEKL. The V end lost 4 bases, the J end lost 4 bases, and 16 bases lay between the germline ends. The CDR3 runs to 15 residues.

The chain employs TRBV7-7 and TRBJ1-4; TRBD1 might be the D (5 bases). Germline CDR1 reads SSHAT; CDR2 reads FNYEAQ (reference sequence). The V end lost 5 bases, the J end lost 8 bases, and 21 bases lay between the germline ends. CDR3 length: 16 residues. The CDR3 DNA reads as TGTGCCAGCAGCCCAGCGGGTAGCGGGGGAGGGGAAAAACTGTTTTTT. It yields the protein CASSPAGSGGGEKLFF.

The CDR3 sequence is CASSLAQPGMFGYTF. CDR3 sequence (DNA): TGTGCCAGCAGCTTAGCGCAACCAGGGATGTTTGGCTACACCTTC. This chain connects TRBV7-2 to TRBJ1-2, with TRBD1 as a possible D gene (5 bases). This CDR3 is built from 15 residues. V was trimmed by 0 bases and J by 7 bases, leaving 15 bases between them. Germline loops: CDR1 SGHTA, CDR2 FQGNSA.

This chain links TRBV30 with TRBJ1-2, with TRBD1 matching 7 bases. Trimming at V came to 5 bases and at J to 2 bases, leaving 5 bases not matched to a gene. There are 13 residues in the CDR3. Germline-derived CDR1 and CDR2 are GTSNPN and SVGIG (reference sequence). The CDR3 bases are TGTGCCTGGGGACCCAGGGGGAACTATGGCTACACCTTC. It is translated as CAWGPRGNYGYTF.

The V gene is TRBV15, the J gene TRBJ1-6; TRBD1 aligns across 8 bases. J lost 5 bases, V lost 3 bases, and 3 bases had no gene match. The germline V gene has CDR1 LNHNV and CDR2 YYDKDF (reference sequence). The CDR3 length is 15 residues. CDR3 region: CATSSRTGNNSPLHF. The CDR3 nucleotides are TGTGCCACCAGCAGCCGGACAGGGAATAATTCACCCCTCCACTTT.

V is TRBV11-3 and J is TRBJ1-2, with D uncertain. The CDR3 consists of 12 residues. The germline CDR1 and CDR2 sequences are SGHNT and YENEEA. Trimming took off 5 bases at V and 6 bases at J, with 10 bases between the two ends. CDR3 sequence: CASSNGRDGYTF. The CDR3 DNA reads as TGTGCCAGCAGCAACGGGAGAGATGGCTACACCTTC.

The rearrangement links TRBV5-1 to TRBJ2-5; the D gene is possibly TRBD2 (5 bases). Germline CDR1 is SGHRS and CDR2 is YFSETQ. Between the trimmed V and J ends, which lost 0 bases and 0 bases, there was a span of 6 bases. The CDR3 runs to 14 residues. CDR3 loop: CASSLGLNQETQYF. The CDR3 DNA reads as TGCGCCAGCAGCTTGGGACTAAACCAAGAGACCCAGTACTTC.

The chain links TRBV6-6 to TRBJ2-7; TRBD2 matches 9 bases. The CDR3 consists of 18 residues. Germline assignment: CDR1 MNHNY and CDR2 SVGAGI (reference sequence). J lost 0 bases, V lost 5 bases, and 14 bases had no gene match. The CDR3 bases are TGTGCCAGCAGTCACCCCCCAGCGGGAGGCGTCTACTCCTACGAGCAGTACTTC. It encodes CASSHPPAGGVYSYEQYF.

This clone has only one observation. The chain links TRBV19 to TRBJ2-3; D possibly corresponds to TRBD1 (5 bases). The CDR3 sequence is 13 residues long. Germline assignment: CDR1 LNHDA and CDR2 SQIVND (reference sequence). Trimming took 2 bases from V and 3 from J, leaving 6 bases between them. Here the CDR3 DNA reads TGTGCCAGTAGTATAAGGGGAACAGATACGCAGTATTTT. Its protein is CASSIRGTDTQYF.

The chain couples TRBV14 to TRBJ2-7, with TRBD2 matching over 14 bases. The length of the CDR3 is 16 residues. The trim removed 3 bases at V and 5 bases at J, leaving 6 bases unmatched. CDR1 is SGHDN, CDR2 FVKESK, per germline. DNA of the CDR3: TGTGCCAGCAGCCAGGAGACTAGCGGGAGGGCCAACGAGCAGTACTTC. Amino acid sequence: CASSQETSGRANEQYF.

The chain links TRBV11-2 to TRBJ2-1; 10 bases are a match to TRBD2. Per the germline V gene, CDR1 is SGHAT and CDR2 is FQNNGV. CDR3 length: 15 residues. The trim removed 4 bases at V and 5 bases at J, leaving 5 bases unmatched. The CDR3 region has the DNA TGTGCCAGCAGCTCGGGACTAGCGAGTGACAATGAGCAGTTCTTC. This translates into CASSSGLASDNEQFF.

This rearrangement joins TRBV5-6 to TRBJ1-4; D not certain. Germline V gives CDR1 SGHDT, CDR2 YYEEEE. CDR3 length equals 15 residues. The V end lost 0 bases, the J end lost 7 bases, and 13 bases lay between the germline ends. The CDR3 reads CASSLAAGGGEKLFF. In DNA form, the CDR3 reads TGTGCCAGCAGCTTGGCGGCAGGAGGAGGTGAAAAACTGTTTTTT.

V and J are TRBV7-9 and TRBJ2-1; TRBD1 is a possible D gene (6 bases). CDR1 and CDR2 from the germline V gene are SEHNR and FQNEAQ (reference sequence). This CDR3 has 16 amino acids. V was trimmed by 4 bases and J by 3 bases, leaving 16 bases between them. The CDR3 DNA follows: TGTGCCAGCAGCTCTCTTCTAGGGGGAAACTACAATGAGCAGTTCTTC. It is translated as CASSSLLGGNYNEQFF.

The gene calls are TRBV6-5 and TRBJ2-7; 7 positions match TRBD2. V lost 7 bases, J lost 2 bases, and 5 bases stayed unmatched. The CDR3 has 13 amino acids. Germline V gene sequence: CDR1 MNHEY, CDR2 SVGAGI. The DNA for the CDR3 is TGTGCCAGCATGGGGGGGTTACCCTACGAGCAGTACTTC. Its protein is CASMGGLPYEQYF.

This chain connects TRBV7-9 to TRBJ1-2; 8 nucleotides align to TRBD1. In germline, CDR1 is SEHNR, CDR2 FQNEAQ (reference sequence). The CDR3 consists of 15 residues. After removal of 3 bases from V and 6 bases from J, the junction contained 9 bases not matched to a gene. This CDR3 is CASSFNTAGGHGYTF. In nucleotides, the CDR3 is TGTGCCAGCAGCTTTAATACTGCAGGGGGCCATGGCTACACCTTC.

The table lists this clone with a few counts. This rearrangement joins TRBV30 to TRBJ2-3; TRBD1 aligns across 8 bases. Germline CDR1 and CDR2: GTSNPN and SVGIG (reference sequence). The CDR3 length is 16 residues. The J segment lost 1 base and the V segment lost 0 bases, leaving 6 bases of the junction unmatched. The CDR3 protein is CAWSVLAGGGTDTQYF. The CDR3 bases are TGTGCCTGGAGTGTACTTGCAGGGGGCGGCACAGATACGCAGTATTTT.

This chain uses TRBV11-3 with TRBJ2-7; D possibly corresponds to TRBD2 (7 bases). CDR3 length: 17 residues. V shed 0 bases and J shed 4 bases, with 19 bases lying between them. The germline gives CDR1 SGHNT, CDR2 YENEEA. The CDR3 region has the DNA TGTGCCAGCAGCTTAGAGTCTTGGGGCGGGGGCCGATACGAGCAGTACTTC. Protein product: CASSLESWGGGRYEQYF.

The V call is TRBV7-9, the J call TRBJ2-7, with 9 bases aligning to TRBD1. The trim removed 2 bases at V and 2 bases at J, leaving 4 bases unmatched. The CDR3 runs to 15 residues. Germline CDR1 reads SEHNR; CDR2 reads FQNEAQ (reference sequence). In DNA form, the CDR3 reads TGTGCCAGCAGCTTAAGGACAGGGGAAGCCTACGAGCAGTACTTC. It codes for CASSLRTGEAYEQYF.

This chain joins TRBV27 and TRBJ2-5, with 7 bases that match TRBD1. The CDR3 sequence is 16 residues long. CDR1 is MNHEY and CDR2 is SMNVEV in the germline V gene (reference sequence). V lost 7 bases to trimming and J lost 5 bases; unmatched junction nucleotides: 16. The CDR3 here is CASIPAAGGPLETQYF. CDR3 DNA sequence: TGTGCCAGCATCCCCGCGGCAGGGGGACCGTTGGAGACCCAGTACTTC.

The chain carries TRBV19 and TRBJ2-1; TRBD1 agrees at 8 bases. Germline assignment: CDR1 LNHDA and CDR2 SQIVND (reference sequence). This CDR3 has 16 residues. J gave up 10 bases and V 3 bases, and 14 bases lay outside the gene matches. CDR3 loop: CASSINPDRVGREQFF. In DNA, the CDR3 is TGTGCCAGTAGTATTAATCCGGACAGGGTAGGTAGAGAGCAGTTCTTC.

The chain carries TRBV9 and TRBJ2-3; 16 bases are shared with TRBD2. V lost 4 bases to trimming and J lost 1 base; unmatched junction nucleotides: 12. CDR3 size: 20 residues. In germline, CDR1 is SGDLS, CDR2 YYNGEE. In nucleotides, the CDR3 is TGTGCCAGCAGCCATGGGACTAGCGGGAGGGCCTTTTGGGGCACAGATACGCAGTATTTT. This sequence encodes CASSHGTSGRAFWGTDTQYF.

The chain combines TRBV4-3 with TRBJ2-5; D may be TRBD1 (5 bases). Germline V gene lookup returns CDR1 LGHNA and CDR2 YSLEER. Trimming left V 4 bases short and J 3 bases short, with 12 bases between. The length of the CDR3 is 14 residues. The CDR3 loop reads CASSLQTAEETQYF. CDR3 DNA sequence: TGCGCCAGCAGCCTACAGACAGCAGAAGAGACCCAGTACTTC.

This clone was picked up one time. The chain combines TRBV5-6 with TRBJ1-2, with 9 nucleotides matching TRBD1. CDR3 length: 11 amino acids. Germline V gene data show CDR1 as SGHDT and CDR2 as YYEEEE. The V and J ends lost 5 bases and 11 bases, in that order; junction bases with no gene match: 4. CDR3 bases: TGTGCCAGCAGTTGGGACAGGGTTTACACCTTC. It is translated as CASSWDRVYTF.

V is TRBV24-1 and J is TRBJ1-1, with TRBD1 matching over 8 bases. Losses at the gene ends were 2 bases for V and 9 bases for J; bases not matched to a gene: 13. The CDR3 has 16 amino acids. Germline CDR1 and CDR2: KGHDR and SFDVKD. The CDR3 bases are TGTGCCACCAGTGATTCCGGGACAGGTGCGCACTACAAAGCTTTCTTT. Translated, it gives CATSDSGTGAHYKAFF.